This T cell receptor (beta chain) emerged from a study of Graves' ophthalmopathy and Graves' hyperthyroidism. Study-level points and caveats: With roughly 65% sensitivity and approximately 73% specificity, the model predicted ophthalmopathy progression. Most expanded clonotypes from thyroid (those above 0.001 frequency) were also found in blood.

RNA transcripts provided the template for amplifying TCR beta CDR3 regions. Second-round multiplex PCR followed a first-round RT-PCR using HTBI primers. TCRdb ran MiXCR on the multiplex PCR reads and lists one entry per CDR3 protein. The repertoire consists of roughly 400,000 distinct CDR3 sequences, with 15% to 20% occurring once and the leading ten covering around 1.6%. The CDR3 has 13 residues. Trimming stripped 1 base from V and 7 bases from J, with 10 bases between. Each donor who had ophthalmopathy showed moderate-to-severe activity, a CAS of ≥3, a NOSPECS of ≥4, and a duration under 3 months. This clonotype was counted many times. Its antigen is still unknown.

The V call is TRBV12-3 or TRBV12-4, the J call TRBJ1-1; D perhaps matches TRBD1 (6 bases). The sequenced sample was peripheral blood. The TCR originated in a woman between 18 and 29 years old with Graves' ophthalmopathy. CDR3 in amino acids: CASSLEQGFEAFF. Written as DNA, the CDR3 is TGTGCCAGCAGTTTAGAACAGGGATTTGAAGCTTTCTTT.